This T cell receptor (beta chain) comes out of a study of blood T cells in healthy people across ages. This CDR3 has 15 amino acids. Trimming pared 5 bases from V and 11 bases from J, leaving 19 bases between. Germline V gene data show CDR1 as SGHTA and CDR2 as FQGNSA. Together with a sample-barcoded 5' primer, a J-beta primer mix was included in a second PCR lasting about 7 to 11 cycles. From the 5' RACE reads, TCRdb called clonotypes with MiXCR, one entry per CDR3 protein. The data show fewer than 1,200,000 distinct CDR3 sequences, roughly a quarter seen once. For every donor, a draw yielded approximately 9.8 milliliters of peripheral blood. These records were also assigned to another study, of T cells of mothers and their children. That source notes: The donor cohort consisted of a few healthy Caucasian mothers and their six children. Related mother-child pairs shared slightly more overlap than unrelated pairs, but the difference was non-significant.

This rearrangement joins TRBV7-2 to TRBJ1-6; D gene uncertain. This TCR derives from a girl aged 2 to 9 in good health. Sequencing was performed on blood. The CDR3 DNA is TGTGCCAGCAGCCCTGGATGGGCCGTGGGGACACCCCTCCACTTT. Protein sequence: CASSPGWAVGTPLHF.